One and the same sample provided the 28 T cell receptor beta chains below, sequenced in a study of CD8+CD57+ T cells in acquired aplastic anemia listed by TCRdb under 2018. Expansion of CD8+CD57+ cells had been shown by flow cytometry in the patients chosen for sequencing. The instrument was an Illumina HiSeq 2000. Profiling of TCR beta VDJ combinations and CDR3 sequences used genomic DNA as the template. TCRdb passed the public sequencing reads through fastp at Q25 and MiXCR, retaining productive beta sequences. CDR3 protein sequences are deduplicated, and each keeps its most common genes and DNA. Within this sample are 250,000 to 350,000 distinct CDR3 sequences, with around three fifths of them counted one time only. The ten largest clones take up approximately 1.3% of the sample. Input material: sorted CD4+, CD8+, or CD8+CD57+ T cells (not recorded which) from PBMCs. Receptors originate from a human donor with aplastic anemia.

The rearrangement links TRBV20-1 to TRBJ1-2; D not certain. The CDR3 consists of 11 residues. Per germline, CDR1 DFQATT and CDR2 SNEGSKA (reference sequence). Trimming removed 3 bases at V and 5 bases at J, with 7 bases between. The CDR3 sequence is CSASRSYGYTF. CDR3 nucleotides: TGCAGTGCTAGCAGATCATATGGCTACACCTTC.

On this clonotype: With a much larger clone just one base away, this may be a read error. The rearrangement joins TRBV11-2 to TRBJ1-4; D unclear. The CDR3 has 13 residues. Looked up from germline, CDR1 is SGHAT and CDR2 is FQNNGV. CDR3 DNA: TGTGCCAGCAGCTTATTGATTAATGGAAAACTGTTTTTT. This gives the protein CASSLLINGKLFF.

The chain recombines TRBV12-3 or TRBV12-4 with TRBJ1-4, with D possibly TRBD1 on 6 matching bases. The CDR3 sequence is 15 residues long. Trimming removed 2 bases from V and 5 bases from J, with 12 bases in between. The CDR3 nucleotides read TGTGCCAGCAGTTTAAAGTGGACAGCGAATGAAAAACTGTTTTTT. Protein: CASSLKWTANEKLFF.

Written as DNA, the CDR3 is TGTGCCAGTACTCCGACTAGCGGGATAATCTACGAGCATTTT. Translated: CASTPTSGIIYEHF. The rearrangement links TRBV19 to TRBJ1-5; D call uncertain. The ends were cut back, 7 bases at V and 14 bases at J, with 24 bases in the middle. The CDR3 extends over 14 amino acids. In germline, CDR1 is LNHDA, CDR2 SQIVND (reference sequence).

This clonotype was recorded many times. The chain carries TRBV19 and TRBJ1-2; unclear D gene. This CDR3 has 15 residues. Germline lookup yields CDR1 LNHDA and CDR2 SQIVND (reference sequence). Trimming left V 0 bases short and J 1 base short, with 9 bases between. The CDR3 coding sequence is TGTGCCAGTAGTATAGATCGTATGGGTAACTATGGCTACACCTTC. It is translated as CASSIDRMGNYGYTF. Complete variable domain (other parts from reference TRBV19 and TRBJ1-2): DGGITQSPKYLFRKEGQNVTLSCEQNLNHDAMYWYRQDPGQGLRLIYYSQIVNDFQKGDIAEGYSVSREKKESFPLTVTSAQKNPTAFYLCASSIDRMGNYGYTFGSGTRLTVV.

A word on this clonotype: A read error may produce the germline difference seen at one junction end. The CDR3 reads CASSLRGGDGQHF. CDR3 nucleotide sequence: TGTGCCAGCAGTTTGCGGGGGGGCGACGGGCAGCACTTC. This rearrangement joins TRBV12-3 or TRBV12-4 to TRBJ2-7; 9 bases align to TRBD2. The CDR3 sequence is 13 residues long.

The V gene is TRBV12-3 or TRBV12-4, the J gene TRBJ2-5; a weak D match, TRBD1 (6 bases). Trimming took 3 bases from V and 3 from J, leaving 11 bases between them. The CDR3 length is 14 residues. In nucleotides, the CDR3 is TGTGCCAGCAGTTTCGGGGACACGAAAGAGACCCAGTACTTC. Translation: CASSFGDTKETQYF.

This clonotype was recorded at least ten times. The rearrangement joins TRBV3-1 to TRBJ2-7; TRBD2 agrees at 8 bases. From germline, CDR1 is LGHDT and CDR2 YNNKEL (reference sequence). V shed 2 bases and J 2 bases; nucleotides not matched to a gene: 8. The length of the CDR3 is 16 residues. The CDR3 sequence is CASSQLPGLATYEQYF. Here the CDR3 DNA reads TGTGCCAGCAGCCAATTGCCCGGACTAGCTACCTACGAGCAGTACTTC.

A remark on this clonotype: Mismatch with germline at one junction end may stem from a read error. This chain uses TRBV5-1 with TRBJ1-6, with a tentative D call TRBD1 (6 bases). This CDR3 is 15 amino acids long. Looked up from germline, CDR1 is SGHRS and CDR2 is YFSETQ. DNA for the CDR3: TGTGCCAGCAACCTATTGGGGGGCGATAATTCACCCCTCCACTTT. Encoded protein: CASNLLGGDNSPLHF.

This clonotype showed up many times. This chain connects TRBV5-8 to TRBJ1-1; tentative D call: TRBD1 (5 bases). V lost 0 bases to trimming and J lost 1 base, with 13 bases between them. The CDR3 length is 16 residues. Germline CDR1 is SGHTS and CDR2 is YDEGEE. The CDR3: CASSLGLGGTNTEAFF. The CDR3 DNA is TGTGCCAGCAGCTTGGGTCTTGGCGGGACGAACACTGAAGCTTTCTTT.

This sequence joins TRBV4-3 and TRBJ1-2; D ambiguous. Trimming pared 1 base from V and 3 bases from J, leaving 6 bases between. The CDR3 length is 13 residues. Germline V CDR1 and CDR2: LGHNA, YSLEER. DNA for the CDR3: TGCGCCAGCAGCCAAGGTGAGCACTATGGCTACACCTTC. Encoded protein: CASSQGEHYGYTF.

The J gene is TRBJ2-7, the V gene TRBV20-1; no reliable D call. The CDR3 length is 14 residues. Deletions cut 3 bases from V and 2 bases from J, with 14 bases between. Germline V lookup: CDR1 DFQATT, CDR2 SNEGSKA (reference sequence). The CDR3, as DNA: TGCAGTGCTAGTGCCCCGGACGGAACCTACGAGCAGTACTTC. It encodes CSASAPDGTYEQYF.

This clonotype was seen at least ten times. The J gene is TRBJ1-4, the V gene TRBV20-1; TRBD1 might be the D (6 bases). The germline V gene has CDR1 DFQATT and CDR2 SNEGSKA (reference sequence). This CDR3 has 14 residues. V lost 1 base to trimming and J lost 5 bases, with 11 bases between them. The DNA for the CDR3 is TGCAGTGCTAGAGTCCGGGACACCAATGAAAAACTGTTTTTT. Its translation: CSARVRDTNEKLFF.

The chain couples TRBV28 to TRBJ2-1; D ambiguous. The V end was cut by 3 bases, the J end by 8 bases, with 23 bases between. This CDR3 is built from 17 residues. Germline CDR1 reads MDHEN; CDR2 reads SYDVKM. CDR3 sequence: CASSFGVNDPQWDEQFF. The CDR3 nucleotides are TGTGCCAGCAGTTTTGGGGTCAACGACCCGCAATGGGATGAGCAGTTCTTC.

CDR3 protein: CASTQGFNEQFF. CDR3 DNA sequence: TGTGCCAGCACCCAGGGGTTCAATGAGCAGTTCTTC. The V gene is TRBV7-9, the J gene TRBJ2-1; D might be TRBD1 (6 bases). The germline CDR1 and CDR2 sequences are SEHNR and FQNEAQ (reference sequence). V was pared by 7 bases and J by 6 bases, with 10 bases between. The CDR3 loop spans 12 amino acids. Combining the CDR3 with reference TRBV7-9 and TRBJ2-1 gives the whole variable domain DTGVSQNPRHKITKRGQNVTFRCDPISEHNRLYWYRQTLGQGPEFLTYFQNEAQLEKSRLLSDRFSAERPKGSFSTLEIQRTEQGDSAMYLCASTQGFNEQFFGPGTRLTVL.

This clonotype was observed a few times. The CDR3 is CASSAFPNENTIYF. The CDR3, as DNA: TGTGCCAGCAGCGCTTTCCCTAACGAAAACACCATATATTTT. V is TRBV9 and J is TRBJ1-3, with D unresolved. CDR1 and CDR2 from the germline V gene are SGDLS and YYNGEE. Between the trimmed V and J ends, which lost 3 bases and 6 bases, there was a span of 13 bases. The CDR3 covers 14 residues.

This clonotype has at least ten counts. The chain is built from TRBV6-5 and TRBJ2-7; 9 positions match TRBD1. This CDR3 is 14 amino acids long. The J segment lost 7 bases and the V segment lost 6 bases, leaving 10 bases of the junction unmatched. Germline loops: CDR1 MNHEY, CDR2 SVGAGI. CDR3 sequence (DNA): TGTGCCAGCAGAACCGACAGGGGGATAGGGGAGCAGTACTTC. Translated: CASRTDRGIGEQYF.

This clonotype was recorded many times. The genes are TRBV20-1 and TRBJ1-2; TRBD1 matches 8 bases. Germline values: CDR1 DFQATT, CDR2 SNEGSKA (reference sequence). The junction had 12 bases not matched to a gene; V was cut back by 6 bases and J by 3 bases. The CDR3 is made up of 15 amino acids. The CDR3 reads CSAPGTGLLHYGYTF. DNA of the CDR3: TGCAGTGCCCCCGGGACAGGTCTCCTCCACTATGGCTACACCTTC.

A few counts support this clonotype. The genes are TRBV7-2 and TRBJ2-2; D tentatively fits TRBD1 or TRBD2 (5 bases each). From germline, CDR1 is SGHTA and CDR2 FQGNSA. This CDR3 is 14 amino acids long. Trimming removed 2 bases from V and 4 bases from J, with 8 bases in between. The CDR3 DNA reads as TGTGCCAGCAGCTTAAAGAGGGGCACCGGGGAGCTGTTTTTT. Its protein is CASSLKRGTGELFF.

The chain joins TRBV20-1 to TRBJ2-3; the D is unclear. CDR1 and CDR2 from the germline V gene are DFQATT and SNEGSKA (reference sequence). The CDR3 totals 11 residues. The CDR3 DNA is TGCAGCCCCGAAGGAAGGGATACGCAGTATTTT. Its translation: CSPEGRDTQYF.

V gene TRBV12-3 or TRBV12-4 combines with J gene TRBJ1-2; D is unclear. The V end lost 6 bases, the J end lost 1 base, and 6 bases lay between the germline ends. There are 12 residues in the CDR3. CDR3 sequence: CASSPYNYGYTF. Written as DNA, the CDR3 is TGTGCCAGCAGCCCCTATAACTATGGCTACACCTTC.

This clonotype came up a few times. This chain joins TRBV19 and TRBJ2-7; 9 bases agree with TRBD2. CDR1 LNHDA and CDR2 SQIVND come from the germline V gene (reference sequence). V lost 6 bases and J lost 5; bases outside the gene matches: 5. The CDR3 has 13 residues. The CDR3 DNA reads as TGTGCCAGTAGGGGAGCGGGAGGTGACGAGCAGTACTTC. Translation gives CASRGAGGDEQYF.

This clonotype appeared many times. CDR3 nucleotides: TGCGCCAGCAGGAGCGGAAGCGAGGAAAGCGGGGAGCTGTTTTTT. Encoded protein: CASRSGSEESGELFF. The chain joins TRBV5-1 to TRBJ2-2; D possibly corresponds to TRBD2 (5 bases). The germline gives CDR1 SGHRS, CDR2 YFSETQ. This CDR3 contains 15 residues. Trimming left V 5 bases short and J 7 bases short, with 18 bases between.

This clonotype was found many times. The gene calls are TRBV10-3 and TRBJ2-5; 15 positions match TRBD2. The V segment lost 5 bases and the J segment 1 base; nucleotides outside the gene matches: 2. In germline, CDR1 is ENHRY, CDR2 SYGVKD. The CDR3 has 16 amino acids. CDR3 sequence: CAISKGLAGGQETQYF. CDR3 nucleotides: TGTGCCATCAGTAAGGGACTAGCGGGGGGCCAAGAGACCCAGTACTTC.

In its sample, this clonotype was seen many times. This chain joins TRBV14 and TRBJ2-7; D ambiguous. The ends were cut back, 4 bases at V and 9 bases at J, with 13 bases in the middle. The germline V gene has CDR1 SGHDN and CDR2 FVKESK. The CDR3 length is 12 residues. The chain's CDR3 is CASSPTVWRQYF. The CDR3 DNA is TGTGCCAGCAGCCCAACGGTCTGGAGGCAGTACTTC.

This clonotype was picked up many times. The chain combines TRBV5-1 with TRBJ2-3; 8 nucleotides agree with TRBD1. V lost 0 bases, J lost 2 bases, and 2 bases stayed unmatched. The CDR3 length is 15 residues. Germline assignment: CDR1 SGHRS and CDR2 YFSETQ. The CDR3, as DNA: TGCGCCAGCAGCTTGGCAGGGGGCCCCACAGATACGCAGTATTTT. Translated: CASSLAGGPTDTQYF.

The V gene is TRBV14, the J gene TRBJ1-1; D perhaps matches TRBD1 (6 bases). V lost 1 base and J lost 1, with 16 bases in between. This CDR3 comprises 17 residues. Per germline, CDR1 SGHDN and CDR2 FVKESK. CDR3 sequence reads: CASSQGGRGDKNTEAFF. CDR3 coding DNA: TGTGCCAGCAGCCAAGGGGGAAGGGGGGACAAGAACACTGAAGCTTTCTTT.

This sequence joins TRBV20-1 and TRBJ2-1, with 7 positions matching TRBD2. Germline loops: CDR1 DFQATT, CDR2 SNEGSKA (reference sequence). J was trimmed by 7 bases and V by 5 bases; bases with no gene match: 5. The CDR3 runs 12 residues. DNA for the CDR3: TGCAGTGCTCCAGTACTAGCGAATGAGCAGTTCTTC. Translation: CSAPVLANEQFF.